Listed below are T cell receptor beta chains from one sample, sequenced in a study of shared clonotypes between healthy human individuals. Libraries were prepared by immunoSEQ multiplex PCR; TCRdb keeps only in-frame clonotypes and omits some of them. The sample lists under 2.5 million clones; 85% to 95% were seen once. Sequencing was carried out using naive CD4+ T cells from PBMCs. These receptors were taken from a young man in good health. Some clones in this sample may be carry-over from other donors' samples. Both conserved end residues are part of each CDR3. Fields, in order: V gene, J gene, clone size, D gene, CDR3 protein, CDR3 DNA. D genes are given only for firm matches. For some rows the clone size is stated as once, few or many, or as a class when expanded; others skip it.

>TRBV6-1|TRBJ1-5|-|-
CASSGGGQPQHF
TGTGCCAGCAGTGGCGGGGGCCAGCCCCAGCATTTT
>TRBV4-2|TRBJ1-5|-|TRBD1
CASSSFHRGNQPQHF
TGTGCCAGCAGCTCGTTTCACAGGGGGAATCAGCCCCAGCATTTT
>TRBV2|TRBJ2-1|-|-
CASRTSEAQNEQFF
TGTGCCAGCAGGACCTCCGAGGCCCAGAATGAGCAGTTCTTC
>TRBV6-5|TRBJ1-1|once|-
CASSPQGIYTEAFF
TGTGCCAGCAGCCCACAGGGAATCTACACTGAAGCTTTCTTT
>TRBV7-3|TRBJ2-3|-|-
CASSLGLSGSDTQYF
TGTGCCAGCAGCTTGGGACTCTCGGGTTCAGATACGCAGTATTTT
>TRBV28|TRBJ2-7|once|TRBD2
CASKLAGTSYEQYF
TGTGCCAGCAAACTAGCGGGGACCTCCTACGAGCAGTACTTC
>TRBV9|TRBJ1-1|-|TRBD1
CASSVITGGHIGAFF
TGTGCCAGCAGTGTGATCACAGGGGGCCATATCGGGGCTTTCTTT
>TRBV6-1|TRBJ1-2|-|-
CASSEGGTGYYGYTF
TGTGCCAGCAGTGAGGGAGGCACCGGCTACTATGGCTACACCTTC
>TRBV7-2|TRBJ1-4|-|-
CASSLESTTNEKLFF
TGTGCCAGCAGCTTAGAGTCTACAACTAATGAAAAACTGTTTTTT
>TRBV2|TRBJ1-5|-|-
CASRRGVYRESNQPQHF
TGTGCCAGCAGGAGGGGAGTGTACCGGGAGAGCAATCAGCCCCAGCATTTT
>TRBV6-1|TRBJ2-7|once|-
CASSAIPPGPYEQYF
TGTGCCAGCAGTGCGATCCCCCCTGGACCCTACGAGCAGTACTTC
>TRBV16|TRBJ1-2|-|-
CASSQTDLWFDPPIF
TGTGCCAGCAGCCAGACCGATTTATGGTTCGACCCCCCCATCTTC
>TRBV10-3|TRBJ1-2|-|-
CAISDTGYGYTF
TGTGCCATCAGTGATACAGGCTATGGCTACACCTTC
>TRBV5-7|TRBJ2-7|-|-
CASSRDEGKQYF
TGTGCCAGCAGCCGGGATGAGGGTAAGCAGTACTTC
>TRBV7-3|TRBJ2-5|-|-
CASSQGHQETQYF
TGTGCCAGCAGCCAGGGCCACCAAGAGACCCAGTACTTC
>TRBV28|TRBJ2-5|-|TRBD2
CASTPGGQDWETQYF
TGTGCCAGCACCCCGGGGGGGCAGGACTGGGAGACCCAGTACTTC
>TRBV18|TRBJ1-2|-|-
CASSQTTGERGYTF
TGTGCCAGCTCACAAACCACGGGGGAGAGGGGCTACACCTTC